This T cell receptor beta chain was observed in a study of blood T cells in healthy people across ages (dated by TCRdb to about 2015). For the study in its entirety: Template switching captured roughly one uniquely barcoded TCR beta cDNA molecule per two T cells in model experiments. Age-related changes in TCR beta repertoire diversity were measured in the study by deep sequencing normalized with unique cDNA molecular identifiers. Donors were grouped into four age groups: young (average 16 years), middle-aged (roughly 37), aged (around 66) and long-lived (around 82). Using the same blood draw, the study looked at two additional independent replicas of 1 million unique cDNA reads for two donors, one aged 18 to 30 and the other aged 80 or older.

What the work shows at the level of the full study, not this receptor alone: As age increased, observed TCR beta diversity per million T cells dropped in a roughly linear way, and a significant reduction was already evident by age around 41. The CMV infection status of donors was not known, potentially confounding age-related changes in expanded clonotypes. Observed TCR beta diversity correlated strongly with the percentage of naive T cells measured by flow cytometry. Because profiling used bulk unsorted PBMCs, naive and antigen-experienced compartments could not be compared conclusively. Estimates of total diversity based on one million sequenced T cells were considered lower bounds and underestimates. Compared with the aged group, the long-lived group had more naive CD4+ T cells, fewer expanded clones and increased TCR diversity, a pattern suggesting age selection.

The method was 5' RACE. Data came from an Illumina HiSeq 2500. A second PCR of roughly 6 to 11 cycles was run with a J-beta primer mix and a sample-barcoded 5' primer. Each TCR beta cDNA molecule received a unique molecular identifier from a template-switch 5' adaptor carrying 12 random nucleotides. At least 2.5 million CDR3-containing paired-end reads were obtained from each sample. First-strand cDNA was synthesized from all RNA with the Mint cDNA synthesis kit, primed by a TRBC-specific oligonucleotide. All cDNA was treated with uracil-DNA glycosylase and then went through a first 18-cycle PCR with the universal primers M1SS and BC2_uni_R. For the original study's pipeline: For normalization, 1 million high-quality reads, each with a distinct molecular identifier, were randomly selected from each sample. Instead of being binned into consensus sequences, reads that shared molecular identifiers were thrown out. MiTCR, with a Q25 quality threshold and the strictest error-elimination algorithm, was used for CDR3 identification, clonotype clustering and error correction. A nonparametric unseen species model using Euler transformation provided a lower-bound estimate of total TCR beta diversity. The public sequencing data were trimmed at Q25 with fastp and processed into clonotypes with MiXCR by TCRdb, which kept only in-frame beta chains. Duplicate CDR3 protein sequences are folded into a single record with the most common DNA and genes. TCRdb's processing, not the authors' own work, is the source of the V and J calls. The table for this sample lists more than 1,000,000 distinct CDR3 sequences; roughly 24% of them were counted only once. In total, the top ten clones hold 0.65% to 0.75% of the sample.

This clonotype was picked up a small number of times. Its antigen has not been determined. Per-base qualities were not stored, and no clone one base away is much larger. The donors were a few dozen Caucasian individuals from Russia, aged roughly 6 to 100 years, who were systemically healthy. Each donor gave 8.5 to 10 milliliters of peripheral blood, collected into EDTA-treated Vacutainer tubes. Ficoll-Paque density-gradient centrifugation was used to isolate PBMCs, with at least 6 million per sample. Trizol reagent was used to extract total RNA from PBMCs, with at least 6 micrograms per sample. For every donor, an aliquot of PBMCs went through flow cytometry to measure the percentages of naive CD45RAhigh/CD27high T cells. From the germline V gene (reference sequence), CDR1 is DFQATT and CDR2 is SNEGSKA. The germline V and J ends show losses of 0 bases and 1 base respectively, and no gene match explains 8 bases of the junction. Measured from the cysteine to the phenylalanine, the CDR3 is 16 residues long. Left in the record is the CDR3 DNA by itself, 48 bases read in frame from the first base.

The sample was also linked to a second study, of T cells of mothers and their children. Per that second paper: Nine systemically healthy Caucasian individuals served as donors, namely three mothers together with their six children. cDNA synthesis used all of the extracted RNA, with 1.5 ug of RNA in each 15 ul reaction. In the second PCR, the M1S primer added sample barcodes and 2-4 random nucleotides. Over 9 million TCR beta CDR3 reads were obtained for each mother, and some 3 million reads were obtained for each child. TCR recombination output is similarly shaped by thymic selection in related and unrelated pairs, with a minor effect exerted by inherited differences. Normalized repertoire overlap was always slightly but never significantly higher in related than unrelated mother-child pairs. No persistent microchimeric T cell clones were detected, at a sensitivity of around 97 clones per million clonotypes. In the study, deep NGS was used to compare the TCR beta repertoires of mothers and children, and features distinguishing related mother-child pairs from unrelated individuals were sought. The mean age was roughly 44 +/- 4 years for the mothers and roughly 11 +/- 4 years for the children. After adapter ligation with NEBNext reagents, the libraries were sequenced on Illumina HiSeq 2000 with 100+100 nt paired-end reads. To avoid cross-contamination, the mother libraries and the child libraries were prepared a month apart and sequenced in separate runs. For each donor, somewhere between roughly 500,000 and 2,100,000 distinct TCR beta clonotypes were identified. Naive TCR beta clonotypes were estimated from low-frequency clonotypes matched to each donor's FACS-determined naive share, without sorting.

The rearrangement combines TRBV20-1 with TRBJ1-2; 7 bases in the middle match TRBD1. This TCR derives from a girl aged 2 to 9 in good health. Material for sequencing was blood. The encoded CDR3 is CSARDRTGALNYGYTF. The DNA sequence reads TGCAGTGCTAGAGATAGAACAGGGGCCCTTAACTATGGCTACACCTTC.